The 28 T cell receptor beta chains below were found in one sample sequenced in a study of blood T cell repertoires in COVID-19. The method was immunoSEQ multiplex PCR; TCRdb's version includes in-frame clones alone and lacks a portion of them. Altogether approximately 200,000 clones are present, roughly 84% being singletons, with the ten largest covering 5.5% to 8.5%. Sample: PBMCs or T cells enriched from blood (not recorded which). The source of these receptors is a man between 25 and 39 years old in a cohort exposed to, infected with or recovered from COVID-19 (not recorded which).

V gene TRBV7-2 combines with J gene TRBJ1-2, with 10 bases matching TRBD1. Germline lookup yields CDR1 SGHTA and CDR2 FQGNSA. The CDR3 is made up of 15 amino acids. J lost 3 bases, V lost 8 bases, and 9 bases had no gene match. This CDR3 is CASGRIGQGDYGYTF. In DNA form, the CDR3 reads TGTGCCAGCGGTCGGATCGGACAGGGGGACTATGGCTACACCTTC.

The genes are TRBV27 and TRBJ2-3; D unclear. The CDR3 is 14 residues long. Germline CDR1 MNHEY, CDR2 SMNVEV (reference sequence). V was clipped by 7 bases and J by 0 bases, with 11 bases between them. CDR3 bases: TGTGCCAGCACGGGTTATCCTAGCACAGATACGCAGTATTTT. This codes for CASTGYPSTDTQYF.

The gene calls are TRBV20-1 and TRBJ1-1; D unresolved. Looked up from germline, CDR1 is DFQATT and CDR2 is SNEGSKA (reference sequence). V lost 3 bases to trimming and J lost 2 bases, with 13 bases between them. The CDR3 sequence is 14 residues long. CDR3 in amino acids: CSASRSGRNTEAFF. The DNA of the CDR3 is TGCAGTGCTAGTCGGTCAGGCCGAAACACTGAAGCTTTCTTT.

The chain couples TRBV6-5 to TRBJ2-2, with D possibly matching TRBD2 (5 bases). Germline CDR1 is MNHEY and CDR2 is SVGAGI. CDR3 length: 14 residues. Trimming removed 5 bases from V and 0 bases from J, with 7 bases in between. The CDR3 protein is CASSLEANTGELFF. Here the CDR3 DNA reads TGTGCCAGCAGTCTGGAGGCGAACACCGGGGAGCTGTTTTTT.

The V gene is TRBV5-1, the J gene TRBJ1-1, with 10 bases lining up with TRBD1. V was pared by 2 bases and J by 4 bases, with 8 bases of the junction left unmatched. The CDR3 is 16 residues long. Germline values: CDR1 SGHRS, CDR2 YFSETQ. This CDR3 is CASSLTMGQGITEAFF. As DNA, the CDR3 is TGCGCCAGCAGCTTAACCATGGGACAGGGGATCACTGAAGCTTTCTTT.

The chain uses TRBV7-9 and TRBJ2-1, with TRBD1 identical over 11 bases. Germline V gives CDR1 SEHNR, CDR2 FQNEAQ (reference sequence). The CDR3 length is 15 residues. Trimming cost V 5 bases and J 8 bases; bases outside gene matches: 8. The CDR3 region is CASSHYRTGGDEQFF. CDR3 in DNA: TGTGCCAGCAGCCACTACAGGACAGGGGGCGATGAGCAGTTCTTC. The variable domain in full, completed from reference TRBV7-9 and TRBJ2-1, reads DTGVSQNPRHKITKRGQNVTFRCDPISEHNRLYWYRQTLGQGPEFLTYFQNEAQLEKSRLLSDRFSAERPKGSFSTLEIQRTEQGDSAMYLCASSHYRTGGDEQFFGPGTRLTVL.

This clone was recorded a few times. This rearrangement joins TRBV12-3 or TRBV12-4 to TRBJ1-2; 7 bases are a match to TRBD1. V shed 5 bases, J shed 8 bases, and the junction held 8 bases outside the gene matches. The CDR3 loop spans 13 amino acids. The CDR3 is CASSPTQGQGYTF. CDR3 DNA: TGTGCCAGCAGTCCAACACAGGGGCAGGGCTACACCTTC.

This clone appeared once. The chain is built from TRBV7-9 and TRBJ1-3, with D possibly being TRBD1 (6 bases). This CDR3 comprises 16 residues. CDR1 is SEHNR and CDR2 is FQNEAQ in the germline V gene (reference sequence). The V end lost 0 bases, the J end lost 0 bases, and 9 bases lay between the germline ends. The chain's CDR3 is CASSLATGPSGNTIYF. The DNA for the CDR3 is TGTGCCAGCAGCTTAGCCACAGGGCCCTCTGGAAACACCATATATTTT.

The chain combines TRBV6-5 with TRBJ2-3, with D unclear. The V and J ends lost 5 bases and 0 bases respectively, with 3 bases between them. The germline V gene encodes CDR1 MNHEY and CDR2 SVGAGI. The CDR3 sequence is 12 residues long. The CDR3 DNA reads TGTGCCAGCAGTCCTAGCACAGATACGCAGTATTTT. It encodes CASSPSTDTQYF.

V usage is TRBV6-5 and J usage is TRBJ1-5; a possible D gene is TRBD1 (6 bases). Germline values: CDR1 MNHEY, CDR2 SVGAGI. V dropped 5 bases and J dropped 7 bases, with 18 bases sitting between them. This CDR3 contains 15 residues. CDR3 in DNA: TGTGCCAGCAGTACGGCGGGGGGGCTGAGACAGCCCCAGCATTTT. It translates to CASSTAGGLRQPQHF.

This sequence joins TRBV4-2 and TRBJ2-7, with D perhaps TRBD2 (5 bases). Trimming removed 4 bases at V and 5 bases at J, with 18 bases between. The CDR3 runs 15 residues. The germline gives CDR1 LGHNA, CDR2 YNFKEQ. DNA for the CDR3: TGTGCCAGCAGCCGGCAGGCGGGTTCCTCTGACGAGCAGTACTTC. Translated, it gives CASSRQAGSSDEQYF.

This chain connects TRBV29-1 to TRBJ1-1; unclear D gene. Germline V gives CDR1 SQVTM, CDR2 ANQGSEA. The CDR3 is made up of 16 amino acids. Between the trimmed V and J ends, which lost 1 base and 10 bases, there was a span of 25 bases. This chain's CDR3 is CSVEAVGPFIPGGAFF. The CDR3 DNA reads TGCAGCGTTGAAGCTGTTGGACCCTTTATTCCTGGAGGAGCTTTCTTT.

The chain uses TRBV25-1 and TRBJ1-4; 9 bases line up with TRBD1. The J segment lost 5 bases and the V segment lost 6 bases, leaving 4 bases of the junction unmatched. Germline values: CDR1 MGHDK, CDR2 SYGVNS. The CDR3 loop spans 14 amino acids. CDR3: CASRGTGTNEKLFF. The DNA of the CDR3 is TGTGCCAGCAGGGGGACAGGGACAAATGAAAAACTGTTTTTT.

CDR3 DNA: TGTGCCAGCTCACCACCGGTGGGGGCCATCAGCGGGAGGGGCTACGAGCAGTACTTC. Protein product: CASSPPVGAISGRGYEQYF. The V gene is TRBV18, the J gene TRBJ2-7; 10 bases agree with TRBD2. Germline CDR1 KGHSH, CDR2 LQKENI. With 0 bases clipped from V and 3 bases from J, the junction kept 14 bases outside the gene matches. CDR3 length: 19 residues.

The chain recombines TRBV5-1 with TRBJ1-1, with D hard to call. V was shortened by 2 bases and J by 1 base, with 12 bases between the two germline ends. Per germline, CDR1 SGHRS and CDR2 YFSETQ. The CDR3 has 15 amino acids. CDR3 loop: CASSFFLGANTEAFF. CDR3 DNA sequence: TGCGCCAGCAGCTTTTTCCTGGGAGCGAACACTGAAGCTTTCTTT.

The chain carries TRBV27 and TRBJ2-1; TRBD2 matches 15 bases. V gave up 4 bases and J gave up 9 bases; unmatched junction bases: 1. The length of the CDR3 is 14 residues. Germline V gene data show CDR1 as MNHEY and CDR2 as SMNVEV (reference sequence). CDR3 protein: CASSSGLAGGEQFF. Written as DNA, the CDR3 is TGTGCCAGCAGTTCGGGACTAGCGGGAGGTGAGCAGTTCTTC.

A word on this clone: The junction does not match germline at one end; this may be a read error. The V and J genes are TRBV6-1 and TRBJ2-7; D gene uncertain. The germline CDR1 and CDR2 sequences are MNHNS and SASEGT. There are 11 residues in the CDR3. CDR3 loop: CASTEDESLYF. The CDR3 DNA follows: TGTGCCAGCACTGAAGATGAGTCCCTGTACTTC.

The J gene is TRBJ2-5, the V gene TRBV24-1; the match to TRBD1 covers 7 bases. The CDR3 runs to 15 residues. V dropped 3 bases and J dropped 2; count of bases not matched to a gene: 5. Germline V gene data show CDR1 as KGHDR and CDR2 as SFDVKD. The CDR3: CATSDPTGTQETQYF. CDR3 nucleotides: TGTGCCACCAGTGATCCGACAGGGACACAAGAGACCCAGTACTTC.

This chain joins TRBV5-1 and TRBJ2-5; TRBD2 agrees at 7 bases. Germline V gene data show CDR1 as SGHRS and CDR2 as YFSETQ. J gave up 1 base and V 4 bases, and 7 bases lay outside the gene matches. The CDR3 extends over 15 amino acids. The CDR3 DNA reads as TGCGCCAGCAGCCGAGTGGGGAGGGTCCAAGAGACCCAGTACTTC. Translated: CASSRVGRVQETQYF.

The gene calls are TRBV28 and TRBJ1-5; tentative D call: TRBD1 (6 bases). V lost 6 bases and J lost 6, with 15 bases in between. Germline V CDR1 and CDR2: MDHEN, SYDVKM. This CDR3 is 14 amino acids long. CDR3 coding DNA: TGTGCCAGCAGCCTAGGGCAGGGGAGTCAGCCCCAGCATTTT. Protein: CASSLGQGSQPQHF.

J is TRBJ2-1 and V is TRBV9; 8 bases are a match to TRBD2. This CDR3 contains 16 residues. V shed 0 bases, J shed 1 base, and the junction held 3 bases outside the gene matches. Germline CDR1 reads SGDLS; CDR2 reads YYNGEE. The CDR3 region is CASSVEGLESYNEQFF. Here the CDR3 DNA reads TGTGCCAGCAGCGTAGAGGGACTAGAGTCCTACAATGAGCAGTTCTTC. Supplemented by reference TRBV9 and TRBJ2-1, the full variable domain reads DSGVTQTPKHLITATGQRVTLRCSPRSGDLSVYWYQQSLDQGLQFLIQYYNGEERAKGNILERFSAQQFPDLHSELNLSSLELGDSALYFCASSVEGLESYNEQFFGPGTRLTVL.

The V and J genes are TRBV5-1 and TRBJ2-3; 8 nucleotides line up with TRBD1. V gave up 6 bases and J gave up 3 bases; unmatched junction bases: 6. Germline V gene lookup returns CDR1 SGHRS and CDR2 YFSETQ. The CDR3 totals 14 residues. CDR3 nucleotides: TGCGCCAGCAACCCGGGACAGGCTACAGATACGCAGTATTTT. Its protein is CASNPGQATDTQYF.

The CDR3 nucleotides read TGTGCCAGCAGTTTGGCAGGGGAGTGGACTGAAGCTTTCTTT. Translation gives CASSLAGEWTEAFF. This chain links TRBV28 with TRBJ1-1; D might be TRBD1 (6 bases). CDR3 length: 14 amino acids. Germline values: CDR1 MDHEN, CDR2 SYDVKM. Trimming shortened V by 3 bases and J by 5 bases, and 13 bases separated the two germline ends.

The rearrangement uses TRBV18 and TRBJ2-7; tentative D call: TRBD1 (6 bases). The CDR3 loop spans 15 amino acids. CDR1 and CDR2 (germline): KGHSH, LQKENI. V shed 2 bases and J shed 3 bases, with 14 bases lying between them. CDR3 amino acids: CASSPGPGAGYEQYF. DNA of the CDR3: TGTGCCAGCTCACCAGGCCCAGGGGCTGGCTACGAGCAGTACTTC.

The CDR3 nucleotides are TGCAGCGTTGACGTGTCGGGGGGAGGCTATGGCTACACCTTC. Protein: CSVDVSGGGYGYTF. V is TRBV29-1 and J is TRBJ1-2; tentative D call: TRBD1 (5 bases). CDR3 size: 14 residues. V lost 3 bases to trimming and J lost 4 bases, with 15 bases between them. Germline CDR1 reads SQVTM; CDR2 reads ANQGSEA.

J is TRBJ1-1 and V is TRBV7-3; weak D call: TRBD1 (6 bases). Germline loops: CDR1 SGHTA, CDR2 FQGTGA. The V end was cut by 1 base, the J end by 4 bases, with 10 bases between. The CDR3 loop spans 14 amino acids. The CDR3 loop is CASSLSSGVTEAFF. The CDR3 DNA is TGTGCCAGCAGCTTAAGTTCAGGGGTCACTGAAGCTTTCTTT.

This chain joins TRBV27 and TRBJ2-1; 10 nucleotides line up with TRBD2. The ends lost 11 bases at V and 7 bases at J; junction bases unmatched: 8. Germline values: CDR1 MNHEY, CDR2 SMNVEV (reference sequence). This CDR3 comprises 13 residues. CDR3 sequence: CAGTAGGSNEQFF. In DNA, the CDR3 is TGTGCCGGGACAGCGGGAGGGTCGAATGAGCAGTTCTTC.

The J gene is TRBJ2-7, the V gene TRBV5-4, with 8 nucleotides matching TRBD2. Trimming removed 4 bases from V and 0 bases from J; junction bases left unmatched: 15. CDR3 length: 18 amino acids. Germline V gene data show CDR1 as SGHNT and CDR2 as YYREEE (reference sequence). CDR3 DNA sequence: TGTGCCAGCAGCCACCAGACTAGCGCCCGACTAAACTCCTACGAGCAGTACTTC. As protein: CASSHQTSARLNSYEQYF.